A selection of T cell receptor beta chains follows, all from one sample in a study of response to subunit inactivated influenza vaccine. TCRdb fed the RT-PCR reads into MiXCR, producing one record per CDR3 protein. The repertoire holds about 480,000 distinct CDR3 sequences, with about 10% as singletons. The sequencing here drew on PBMCs from blood, taken roughly 6 weeks after vaccination. The receptors come from a man in his fifties who received an inactivated influenza vaccine. Each CDR3 is given with its conserved first and last residue. D genes are given only for firm matches. Not all rows give a size; the values are once, few, many and, for expanded clones, a class.

cdr3_nt,cdr3_aa,d_call,j_call,v_call,clone_size
TGCGCCAGCAGCTATGGAAGCGGCCCGTCCTACGAGCAGTACTTC,CASSYGSGPSYEQYF,NA,TRBJ2-7,TRBV5-1,many
TGTGCCAGCAGTTCCCGACTAGCGGGGGGGCCCGATGAGCAGTTCTTC,CASSSRLAGGPDEQFF,TRBD2,TRBJ2-1,TRBV28,NA
TGTGCCAGCAGCCCGGGACTAGCGGGGTCTAGCTCCTACAATGAGCAGTTCTTC,CASSPGLAGSSSYNEQFF,TRBD2,TRBJ2-1,TRBV9,NA
TGCGCCAGCAGCCAAGCTACTAGCGCGAACTCCTACAATGAGCAGTTCTTC,CASSQATSANSYNEQFF,TRBD2,TRBJ2-1,TRBV4-3,NA
TGTGCCAGCAGCCCACCGTTAGGACAGTGGCCACTAGGGGAGACCCAGTACTTC,CASSPPLGQWPLGETQYF,NA,TRBJ2-5,TRBV9,NA
TGTGCCAGCAGAATACCGGGGAACTATGGCTACACCTTC,CASRIPGNYGYTF,NA,TRBJ1-2,TRBV28,few
TGCAGCGTTGTGGAACACAGTAATGAAAAACTGTTTTTT,CSVVEHSNEKLFF,NA,TRBJ1-4,TRBV29-1,many
TGTGCCAGCAGACCCGACAGCAACACCGGGGAGCTGTTTTTT,CASRPDSNTGELFF,NA,TRBJ2-2,TRBV12-3/TRBV12-4,many
TGTGCCAGCACTCGATCAGCTTACGAGCAGTACTTC,CASTRSAYEQYF,NA,TRBJ2-7,TRBV12-3/TRBV12-4,NA
TGTGCCAGCAGTAACTCCTACGAGCAGTACTTC,CASSNSYEQYF,NA,TRBJ2-7,TRBV6-2/TRBV6-3,many
TGTGCCAGCAGCCGGAACCTAGCGGGAGCAACCGGGGAGCTGTTTTTT,CASSRNLAGATGELFF,TRBD2,TRBJ2-2,TRBV6-1,few
TGTGCCAGCAGCCCCACCTCTAGCGGTTACTACGAGCAGTACTTC,CASSPTSSGYYEQYF,TRBD2,TRBJ2-7,TRBV7-2,many
TGCAGCGTTGGGGGTAGCGAAGAGACCCAGTACTTC,CSVGGSEETQYF,NA,TRBJ2-5,TRBV29-1,NA
TGTGCCAGCAGCCTACATCCGGGACTAGCGGACATTACAGATACGCAGTATTTT,CASSLHPGLADITDTQYF,TRBD2,TRBJ2-3,TRBV3-1,NA
TGTGCCAGCAGCCCCGGGACTAGCGGGGTCAGACGCTACGAGCAGTACTTC,CASSPGTSGVRRYEQYF,TRBD2,TRBJ2-7,TRBV11-2,few
TGTGCCTGGAGGGCGACAGGGGACGGATACAATGAGCAGTTCTTC,CAWRATGDGYNEQFF,TRBD1,TRBJ2-1,TRBV30,many
TGTGCCAGCAGTTACGATAGACCCATTTCCCCAAATACGAACACCGGGGAGCTGTTTTTT,CASSYDRPISPNTNTGELFF,NA,TRBJ2-2,TRBV6-2/TRBV6-3,NA
TGTGCCAGCAGTGTCTCCTACAATGAGCAGTTCTTC,CASSVSYNEQFF,NA,TRBJ2-1,TRBV25-1,NA
TGTGCCAGCAGTTACTCGAATTTTGGACAACTCACAGATACGCAGTATTTT,CASSYSNFGQLTDTQYF,NA,TRBJ2-3,TRBV6-5,few
TGCGCCAGCAGCCCGGGACAGGGTGAGAAAGCTTTCTTT,CASSPGQGEKAFF,TRBD1,TRBJ1-1,TRBV5-1,few
TGTGCCAGCAGTTACTCGAGCGGGGGGACCTTCACAGATACGCAGTCTTTT,CASSYSSGGTFTDTQSF,TRBD2,TRBJ2-3,TRBV6-2/TRBV6-3,few
TGCGCCAGCAGCTGGAGTGGCGGCAGGGTCACAGATACGCAGTATTTT,CASSWSGGRVTDTQYF,NA,TRBJ2-3,TRBV5-1,many
TGTGCCAGCAGCTTACAGAGCGGGGTCGAGCAGTACTTC,CASSLQSGVEQYF,TRBD2,TRBJ2-7,TRBV7-8,few
TGCGCCAGCAGCCAAGATTTGGGGACAGTCTCCTACGAGCAGTACTTC,CASSQDLGTVSYEQYF,TRBD1,TRBJ2-7,TRBV4-1,few